This T cell receptor beta chain was sequenced in a study of shared clonotypes between healthy human individuals. Study-wide results and limits: Sampling used blood alone; tissue repertoires probably differ.

Each subset's genomic DNA was split evenly across several immunoSEQ plates. Assay: immunoSEQ multiplex PCR; the TCRdb copy retains only in-frame clones and omits some. The table has about 490,000 clones, roughly 80% seen once. This clone came up once. Its antigen is not known. The healthy adult donors were HIV-negative and reported no recent acute infections or vaccinations. Among the donors, all were Caucasian adults who lived in Nashville, Tennessee. Material for sequencing was PBMCs. The receptor was derived from a woman aged 40 to 49 in good health. Some clones in this sample may be carry-over from other donors' samples.

CDR3 DNA sequence: TGTGCCACCAGCAGAGATTCAGGAACAGATACGCAGTATTTT. Amino acids: CATSRDSGTDTQYF. The rearrangement joins TRBV15 to TRBJ2-3, with unresolved D. CDR3 size: 14 residues. Germline loops: CDR1 LNHNV, CDR2 YYDKDF (reference sequence). Between the trimmed V and J ends, which lost 0 bases and 3 bases, there was a span of 7 bases. The variable domain in full, completed from reference TRBV15 and TRBJ2-3, reads DAMVIQNPRYQVTQFGKPVTLSCSQTLNHNVMYWYQQKSSQAPKLLFHYYDKDFNNEADTPDNFQSRRPNTSFCFLDIRSPGLGDTAMYLCATSRDSGTDTQYFGPGTRLTVL.